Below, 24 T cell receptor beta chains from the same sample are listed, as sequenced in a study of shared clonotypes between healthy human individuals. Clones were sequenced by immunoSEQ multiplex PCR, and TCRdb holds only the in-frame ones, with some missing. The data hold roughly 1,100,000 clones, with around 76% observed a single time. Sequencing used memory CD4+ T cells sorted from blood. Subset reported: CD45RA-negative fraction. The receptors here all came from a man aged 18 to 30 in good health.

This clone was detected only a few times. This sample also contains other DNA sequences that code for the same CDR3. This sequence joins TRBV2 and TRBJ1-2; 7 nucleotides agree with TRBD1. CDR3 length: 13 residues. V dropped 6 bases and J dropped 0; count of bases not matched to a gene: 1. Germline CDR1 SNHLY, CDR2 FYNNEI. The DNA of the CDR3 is TGTGCCAGCAGAGGGACAGCTAACTATGGCTACACCTTC. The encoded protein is CASRGTANYGYTF.

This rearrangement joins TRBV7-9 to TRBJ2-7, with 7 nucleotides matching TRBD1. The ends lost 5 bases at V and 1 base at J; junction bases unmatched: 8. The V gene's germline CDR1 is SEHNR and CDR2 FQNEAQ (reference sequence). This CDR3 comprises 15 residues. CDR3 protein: CASSPKTRGSYEQYF. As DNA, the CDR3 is TGTGCCAGCAGCCCAAAGACCAGGGGGTCCTACGAGCAGTACTTC.

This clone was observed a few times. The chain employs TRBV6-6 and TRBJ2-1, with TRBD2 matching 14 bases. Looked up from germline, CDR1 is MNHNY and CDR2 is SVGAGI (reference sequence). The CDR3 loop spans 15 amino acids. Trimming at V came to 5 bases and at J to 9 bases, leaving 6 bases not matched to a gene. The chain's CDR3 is CASSTPGLAGVEQFF. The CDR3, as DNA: TGTGCCAGCAGTACGCCGGGACTAGCGGGAGTTGAGCAGTTCTTC.

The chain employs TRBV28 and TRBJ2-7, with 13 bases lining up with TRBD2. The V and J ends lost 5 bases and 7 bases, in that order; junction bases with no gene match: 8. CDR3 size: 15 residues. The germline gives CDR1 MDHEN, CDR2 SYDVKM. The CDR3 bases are TGTGCCAGCAGTCCCGGACTAGCGGGAGCGGGGGAGCAGTACTTC. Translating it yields CASSPGLAGAGEQYF.

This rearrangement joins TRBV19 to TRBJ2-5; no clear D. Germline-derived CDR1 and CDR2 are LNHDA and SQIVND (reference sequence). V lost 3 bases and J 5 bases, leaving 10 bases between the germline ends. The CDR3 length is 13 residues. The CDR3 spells CASSIRAYETQYF. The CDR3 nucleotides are TGTGCCAGTAGTATTCGAGCGTACGAGACCCAGTACTTC.

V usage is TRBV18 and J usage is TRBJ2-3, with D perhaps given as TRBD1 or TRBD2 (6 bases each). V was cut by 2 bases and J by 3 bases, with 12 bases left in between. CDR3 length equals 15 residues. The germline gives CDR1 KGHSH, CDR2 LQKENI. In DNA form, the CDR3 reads TGTGCCAGCTCACCAAGGGGGGCGCAGACAGATACGCAGTATTTT. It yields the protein CASSPRGAQTDTQYF.

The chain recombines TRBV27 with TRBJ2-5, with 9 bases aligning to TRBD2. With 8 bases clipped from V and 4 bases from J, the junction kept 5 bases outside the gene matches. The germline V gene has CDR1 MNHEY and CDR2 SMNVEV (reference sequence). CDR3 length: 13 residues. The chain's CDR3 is CASGNSGRETQYF. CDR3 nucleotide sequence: TGTGCCAGCGGTAATAGCGGGAGAGAGACCCAGTACTTC.

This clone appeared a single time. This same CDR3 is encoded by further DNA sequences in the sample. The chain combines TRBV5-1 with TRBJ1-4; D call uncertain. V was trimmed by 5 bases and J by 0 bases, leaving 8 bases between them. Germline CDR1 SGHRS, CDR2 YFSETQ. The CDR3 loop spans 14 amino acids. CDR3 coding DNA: TGCGCCAGCAGACCAGGTCCAACTAATGAAAAACTGTTTTTT. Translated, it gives CASRPGPTNEKLFF.

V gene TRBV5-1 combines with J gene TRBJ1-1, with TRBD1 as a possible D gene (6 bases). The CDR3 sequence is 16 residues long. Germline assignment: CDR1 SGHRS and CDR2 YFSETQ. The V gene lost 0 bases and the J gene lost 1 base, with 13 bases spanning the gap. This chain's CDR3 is CASSLGQGSGNTEAFF. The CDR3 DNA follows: TGCGCCAGCAGCTTGGGGCAGGGGAGCGGGAACACTGAAGCTTTCTTT.

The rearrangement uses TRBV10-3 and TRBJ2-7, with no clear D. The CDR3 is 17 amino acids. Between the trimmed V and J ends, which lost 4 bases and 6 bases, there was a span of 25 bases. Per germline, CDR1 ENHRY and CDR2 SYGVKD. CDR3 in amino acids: CAISGTATDLFRAEQYF. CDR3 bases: TGTGCCATCAGTGGAACTGCGACCGACTTATTCCGGGCCGAGCAGTACTTC.

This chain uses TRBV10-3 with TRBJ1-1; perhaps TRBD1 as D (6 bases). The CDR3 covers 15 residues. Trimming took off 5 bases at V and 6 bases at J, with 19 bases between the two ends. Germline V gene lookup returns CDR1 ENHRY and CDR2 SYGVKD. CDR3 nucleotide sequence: TGTGCCATCAGTTACACACCCGGGGACAACGCTGAAGCTTTCTTT. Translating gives CAISYTPGDNAEAFF.

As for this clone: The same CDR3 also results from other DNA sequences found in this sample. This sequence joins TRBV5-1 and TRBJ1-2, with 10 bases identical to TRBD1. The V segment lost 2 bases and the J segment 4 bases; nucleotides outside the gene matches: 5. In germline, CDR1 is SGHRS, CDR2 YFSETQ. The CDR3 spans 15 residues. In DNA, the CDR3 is TGCGCCAGCAGCTTCGGACAGGGGGGATCCTATGGCTACACCTTC. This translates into CASSFGQGGSYGYTF.

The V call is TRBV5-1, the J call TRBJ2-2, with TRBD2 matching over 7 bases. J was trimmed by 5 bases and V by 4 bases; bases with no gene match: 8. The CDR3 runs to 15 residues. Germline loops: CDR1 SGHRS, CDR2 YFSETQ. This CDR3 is CASSVTGGRTGELFF. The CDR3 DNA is TGCGCCAGCAGCGTCACGGGAGGACGAACCGGGGAGCTGTTTTTT.

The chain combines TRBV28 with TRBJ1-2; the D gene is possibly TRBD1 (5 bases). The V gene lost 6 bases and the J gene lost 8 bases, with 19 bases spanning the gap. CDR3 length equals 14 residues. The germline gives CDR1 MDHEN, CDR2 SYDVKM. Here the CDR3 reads CASSRDGTLRGYTF. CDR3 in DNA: TGTGCCAGCAGCCGAGATGGGACGCTGCGGGGCTACACCTTC.

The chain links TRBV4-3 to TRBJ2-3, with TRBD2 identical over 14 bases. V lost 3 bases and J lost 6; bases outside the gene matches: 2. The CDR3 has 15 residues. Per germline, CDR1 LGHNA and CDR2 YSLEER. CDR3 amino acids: CASSQGTSGSDTQYF. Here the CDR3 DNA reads TGCGCCAGCAGCCAGGGGACTAGCGGGAGTGATACGCAGTATTTT.

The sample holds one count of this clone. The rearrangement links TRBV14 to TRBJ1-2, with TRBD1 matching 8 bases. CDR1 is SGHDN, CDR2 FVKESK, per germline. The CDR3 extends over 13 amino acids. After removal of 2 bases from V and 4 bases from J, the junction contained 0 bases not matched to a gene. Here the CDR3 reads CASSQQGAYGYTF. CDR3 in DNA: TGTGCCAGCAGCCAACAGGGGGCCTATGGCTACACCTTC. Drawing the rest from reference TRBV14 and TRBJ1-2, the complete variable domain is EAGVTQFPSHSVIEKGQTVTLRCDPISGHDNLYWYRRVMGKEIKFLLHFVKESKQDESGMPNNRFLAERTGGTYSTLKVQPAELEDSGVYFCASSQQGAYGYTFGSGTRLTVV.

CDR3 protein: CASSGRVEQYF. CDR3 coding DNA: TGTGCCAGCAGTGGCAGGGTCGAGCAGTACTTC. The chain employs TRBV6-4 and TRBJ2-7; tentatively, D is TRBD1 (5 bases). The V gene's germline CDR1 is MRHNA and CDR2 SNTAGT. The CDR3 has 11 amino acids. V lost 4 bases, J lost 6 bases, and 7 bases lay in between.

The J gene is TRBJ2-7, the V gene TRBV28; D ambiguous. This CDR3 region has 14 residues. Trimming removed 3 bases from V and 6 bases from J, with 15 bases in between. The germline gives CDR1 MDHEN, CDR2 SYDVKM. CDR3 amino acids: CASSLVSALGEQYF. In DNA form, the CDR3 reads TGTGCCAGCAGTTTGGTCAGCGCCCTGGGCGAGCAGTACTTC.

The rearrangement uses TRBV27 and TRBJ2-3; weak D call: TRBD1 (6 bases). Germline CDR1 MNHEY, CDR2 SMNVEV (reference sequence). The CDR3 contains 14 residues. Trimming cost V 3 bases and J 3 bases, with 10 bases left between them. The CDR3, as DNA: TGTGCCAGCAGTTTGTGGCAGGGGACAGATACGCAGTATTTT. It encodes CASSLWQGTDTQYF.

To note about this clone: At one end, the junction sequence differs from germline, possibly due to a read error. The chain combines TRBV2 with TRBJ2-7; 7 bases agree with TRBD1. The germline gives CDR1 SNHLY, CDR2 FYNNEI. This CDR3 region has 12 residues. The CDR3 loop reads CASRGTGQLSHF. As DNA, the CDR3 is TGTGCCAGCAGGGGGACGGGACAGCTCAGTCACTTC.

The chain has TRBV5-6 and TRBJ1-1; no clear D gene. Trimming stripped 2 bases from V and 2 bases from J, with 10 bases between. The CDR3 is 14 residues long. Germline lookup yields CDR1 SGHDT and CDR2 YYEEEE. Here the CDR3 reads CASSLIATNTEAFF. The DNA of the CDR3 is TGTGCCAGCAGCTTAATCGCCACTAACACTGAAGCTTTCTTT.

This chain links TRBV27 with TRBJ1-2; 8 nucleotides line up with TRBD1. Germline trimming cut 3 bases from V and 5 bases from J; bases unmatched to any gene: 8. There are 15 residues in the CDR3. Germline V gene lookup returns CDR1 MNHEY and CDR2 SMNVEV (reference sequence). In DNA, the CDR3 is TGTGCCAGCAGTTTTGAATCAGGGGGCGGGTATGGCTACACCTTC. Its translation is CASSFESGGGYGYTF.

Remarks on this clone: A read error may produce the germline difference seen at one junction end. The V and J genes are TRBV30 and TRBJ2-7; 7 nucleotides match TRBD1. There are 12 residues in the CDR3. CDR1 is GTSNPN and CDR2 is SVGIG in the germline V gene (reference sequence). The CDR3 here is CAWRGSDRFLLF. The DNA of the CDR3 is TGTGCCTGGAGGGGGTCGGACAGGTTCCTTCTCTTC. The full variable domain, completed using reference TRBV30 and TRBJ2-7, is SQTIHQWPATLVQPVGSPLSLECTVEGTSNPNLYWYRQAAGRGLQLLFYSVGIGQISSEVPQNLSASRPQDRQFILSSKKLLLSDSGFYLCAWRGSDRFLLFGPGTRLTVT.

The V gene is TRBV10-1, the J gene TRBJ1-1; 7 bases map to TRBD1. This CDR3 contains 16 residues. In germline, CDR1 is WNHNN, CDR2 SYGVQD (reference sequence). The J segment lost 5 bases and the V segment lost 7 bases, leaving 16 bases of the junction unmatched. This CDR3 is CASNTLPPTGTTEAFF. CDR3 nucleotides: TGCGCCAGCAACACGCTCCCCCCGACAGGGACAACTGAAGCTTTCTTT.